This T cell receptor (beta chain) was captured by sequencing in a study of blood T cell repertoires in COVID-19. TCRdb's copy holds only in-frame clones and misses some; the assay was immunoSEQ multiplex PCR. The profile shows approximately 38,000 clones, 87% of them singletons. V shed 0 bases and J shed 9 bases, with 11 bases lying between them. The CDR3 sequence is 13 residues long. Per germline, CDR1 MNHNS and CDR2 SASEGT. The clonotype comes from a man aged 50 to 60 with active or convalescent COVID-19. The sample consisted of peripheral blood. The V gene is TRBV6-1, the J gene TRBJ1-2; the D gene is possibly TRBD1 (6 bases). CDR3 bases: TGTGCCAGCAGTGAAGCGACAGGCCGTAGCTACACCTTC. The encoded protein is CASSEATGRSYTF.